Below are 15 T cell receptor beta chains sequenced from a single sample in a study of T cells in Graves' hyperthyroidism and ophthalmopathy. The source material, RNA transcripts, was used to amplify TCR beta CDR3 regions. Carried out on the TCR CDR3, a first-round RT-PCR used the HTBI primer set. From the multiplex PCR reads, TCRdb called clonotypes with MiXCR, one entry per CDR3 protein. The sample has roughly 740,000 distinct CDR3 sequences, about a sixth seen once. The sequencing sample was made of blood. The receptor source for this set is a man younger than 35 with Graves' hyperthyroidism.

V usage is TRBV24-1 and J usage is TRBJ2-7; D unresolved. Germline values: CDR1 KGHDR, CDR2 SFDVKD. This CDR3 region has 12 residues. Trimming cost V 1 base and J 4 bases, with 4 bases left between them. The CDR3 sequence: CATSDFLYEQYF. The CDR3 nucleotides are TGTGCCACCAGTGATTTTTTGTACGAGCAGTACTTC.

This clonotype occurred many times. The chain couples TRBV20-1 to TRBJ2-7, with D possibly being TRBD2 (5 bases). The CDR3 sequence is 13 residues long. The V and J ends lost 3 bases and 5 bases respectively, with 14 bases between them. Germline CDR1 is DFQATT and CDR2 is SNEGSKA (reference sequence). Written as DNA, the CDR3 is TGCAGTGCTAGTTACGGGATTACTGACGAGCAGTACTTC. Protein sequence: CSASYGITDEQYF.

In this sample, this clonotype turned up a few times. The chain joins TRBV28 to TRBJ1-1; no definite D call. V dropped 2 bases and J dropped 4 bases, with 14 bases sitting between them. The germline V gene has CDR1 MDHEN and CDR2 SYDVKM. The CDR3 consists of 15 residues. The CDR3 spells CASSLVGPGFTEAFF. CDR3 bases: TGTGCCAGCAGTTTAGTGGGCCCCGGCTTCACTGAAGCTTTCTTT.

There are many counts of this clonotype. The rearrangement links TRBV28 to TRBJ2-7; unclear D gene. The CDR3 is 13 residues long. V was pared by 1 base and J by 2 bases, with 6 bases between. Germline CDR1 MDHEN, CDR2 SYDVKM. The CDR3 DNA reads as TGTGCCAGCAGTTTATCTCGCACCTACGAGCAGTACTTC. Its translation: CASSLSRTYEQYF.

This clonotype was counted between two and nine times. This chain uses TRBV4-1 with TRBJ2-7; D is perhaps TRBD2 (6 bases). CDR1 is MGHRA and CDR2 is YSYEKL in the germline V gene. The CDR3 is 16 residues long. Trimming removed 1 base at V and 2 bases at J, with 15 bases between. CDR3 nucleotide sequence: TGCGCCAGCAGCCAAGGAGCAGGAGGGAGTACCTACGAGCAGTACTTC. Encoded protein: CASSQGAGGSTYEQYF.

This clonotype was seen a handful of times. The V and J genes are TRBV3-1 and TRBJ1-2; no firm D call. Trimming stripped 3 bases from V and 3 bases from J, with 14 bases between. The V gene's germline CDR1 is LGHDT and CDR2 YNNKEL (reference sequence). This CDR3 contains 15 residues. In nucleotides, the CDR3 is TGTGCCAGCAGCCAGCGTGGCAGTGGCTACTATGGCTACACCTTC. Amino acids: CASSQRGSGYYGYTF.

The J gene is TRBJ2-1, the V gene TRBV15; 15 positions match TRBD2. Per the germline V gene, CDR1 is LNHNV and CDR2 is YYDKDF (reference sequence). V was clipped by 1 base and J by 1 base; unmatched bases: 2. The CDR3 is made up of 18 amino acids. CDR3 nucleotides: TGTGCCACCAGCAGAGGGGGACTAGCGGGAGGTTCCTACAATGAGCAGTTCTTC. Protein product: CATSRGGLAGGSYNEQFF.

The chain employs TRBV4-2 and TRBJ1-4, with D possibly TRBD1 on 6 matching bases. Deletions cut 1 base from V and 5 bases from J, with 14 bases between. The germline V gene encodes CDR1 LGHNA and CDR2 YNFKEQ. CDR3 length equals 16 residues. The CDR3: CASSQGARGWNEKLFF. The DNA for the CDR3 is TGTGCCAGCAGCCAAGGGGCCAGGGGTTGGAATGAAAAACTGTTTTTT.

There are a few counts of this clonotype. The chain combines TRBV5-1 with TRBJ2-7; 7 bases agree with TRBD2. CDR1 and CDR2 (germline): SGHRS, YFSETQ. V dropped 4 bases and J dropped 2; count of bases not matched to a gene: 6. The CDR3 has 14 residues. The DNA of the CDR3 is TGCGCCAGCAGCCCCTCTAGCGGAACCTACGAGCAGTACTTC. Translated: CASSPSSGTYEQYF.

This clonotype was seen at least ten times. The V and J genes are TRBV3-1 and TRBJ2-5; 9 bases are a match to TRBD1. Germline V CDR1 and CDR2: LGHDT, YNNKEL (reference sequence). The CDR3 covers 15 residues. With 6 bases clipped from V and 5 bases from J, the junction kept 10 bases outside the gene matches. The CDR3 loop reads CASSFPGQGSETQYF. The CDR3 coding sequence is TGTGCCAGCAGTTTCCCCGGACAGGGGTCGGAGACCCAGTACTTC.

The chain carries TRBV28 and TRBJ1-2; TRBD1 matches 8 bases. CDR1 and CDR2 (germline): MDHEN, SYDVKM. V lost 6 bases and J lost 3; bases outside the gene matches: 6. The CDR3 extends over 14 amino acids. CDR3: CASSPGQEDYGYTF. The CDR3 nucleotides are TGTGCCAGCAGCCCGGGACAGGAGGACTATGGCTACACCTTC.

This clonotype showed up just a few times. The chain joins TRBV19 to TRBJ2-3; 11 bases agree with TRBD2. The V gene end was trimmed by 3 bases and the J gene end by 5 bases; junction bases not matched to a gene: 7. The CDR3 is made up of 16 amino acids. Per germline, CDR1 LNHDA and CDR2 SQIVND (reference sequence). The CDR3 region has the DNA TGTGCCAGTAGTATGTCTAGCGGGAGGTGGCGAGATACGCAGTATTTT. It specifies CASSMSSGRWRDTQYF.

This chain links TRBV28 with TRBJ2-1, with TRBD2 matching 7 bases. Trimming took 10 bases from V and 4 from J; bases not matched to a gene: 10. The germline V gene encodes CDR1 MDHEN and CDR2 SYDVKM. CDR3 length equals 14 residues. For the CDR3, the DNA is TGTGCCACCCGAGCGGGGATAGAGTACAATGAGCAGTTCTTC. This codes for CATRAGIEYNEQFF.

The gene calls are TRBV7-9 and TRBJ2-1; maybe TRBD2 (8 bases). The CDR3 length is 19 residues. Germline CDR1 and CDR2: SEHNR and FQNEAQ (reference sequence). The V gene lost 1 base and the J gene lost 0 bases, with 19 bases spanning the gap. The CDR3 sequence is CASSLEGTAGTSSYNEQFF. CDR3 bases: TGTGCCAGCAGCTTAGAGGGGACAGCCGGGACTAGCTCCTACAATGAGCAGTTCTTC.

This clonotype came up a few times. The rearrangement uses TRBV6-1 and TRBJ2-7, with D possibly matching TRBD1 (6 bases). Trimming left V 2 bases short and J 0 bases short, with 14 bases between. This CDR3 is built from 16 residues. The germline V gene has CDR1 MNHNS and CDR2 SASEGT. In nucleotides, the CDR3 is TGTGCCAGCAGTGAAAGCCCAGGGGATAGCTCCTACGAGCAGTACTTC. It is translated as CASSESPGDSSYEQYF.